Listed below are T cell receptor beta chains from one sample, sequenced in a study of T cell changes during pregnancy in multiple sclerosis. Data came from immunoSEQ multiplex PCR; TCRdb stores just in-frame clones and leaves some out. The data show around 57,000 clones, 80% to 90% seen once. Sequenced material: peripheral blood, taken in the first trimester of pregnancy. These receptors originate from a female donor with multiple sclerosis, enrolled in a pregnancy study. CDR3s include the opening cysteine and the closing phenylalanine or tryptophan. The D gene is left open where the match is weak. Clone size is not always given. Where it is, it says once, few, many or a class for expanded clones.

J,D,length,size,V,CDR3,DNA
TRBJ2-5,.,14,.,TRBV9,CASSPQAGQETQYF,TGTGCCAGCAGCCCACAGGCGGGACAAGAGACCCAGTACTTC
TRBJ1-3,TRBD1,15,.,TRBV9,CASSALDRGRNTIYF,TGTGCCAGCAGCGCCCTCGACAGGGGAAGGAACACCATATATTTT
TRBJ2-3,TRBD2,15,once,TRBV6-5,CASTAGLAGADTQYF,TGTGCCAGCACGGCGGGACTAGCGGGGGCAGATACGCAGTATTTT
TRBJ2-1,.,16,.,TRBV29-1,CSVEERVTGSLNEQFF,TGCAGCGTTGAAGAACGTGTAACAGGGTCCCTCAATGAGCAGTTCTTC
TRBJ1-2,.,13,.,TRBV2,CASNPPDTYGYTF,TGTGCCAGCAACCCCCCAGACACCTATGGCTACACCTTC
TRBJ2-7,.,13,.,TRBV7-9,CASSSQRGSEQYF,TGTGCCAGCAGCTCTCAAAGGGGTTCCGAGCAGTACTTC
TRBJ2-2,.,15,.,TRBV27,CASSEDRPNTGELFF,TGTGCCAGCAGTGAGGATAGGCCGAACACCGGGGAGCTGTTTTTT
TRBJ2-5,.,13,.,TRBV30,CAWSVLGEETQYF,TGTGCCTGGAGTGTACTCGGAGAAGAGACCCAGTACTTC
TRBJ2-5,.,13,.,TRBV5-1,CASSLVVEETQYF,TGCGCCAGCAGCTTGGTGGTGGAGGAGACCCAGTACTTC
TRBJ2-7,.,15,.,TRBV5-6,CASSLVSGDANEQYF,TGTGCCAGCAGCTTGGTATCAGGGGACGCCAACGAGCAGTACTTC
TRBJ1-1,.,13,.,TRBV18,CASSPTGNTEAFF,TGTGCCAGCTCACCTACAGGGAACACTGAAGCTTTCTTT
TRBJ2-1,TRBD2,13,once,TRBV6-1,CASKDSGGNEQFF,TGTGCCAGTAAAGATAGCGGGGGTAATGAGCAGTTCTTC
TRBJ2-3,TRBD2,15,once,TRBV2,CASSEALSSGDTQYF,TGTGCCAGCAGTGAAGCGCTTTCTAGCGGGGATACGCAGTATTTT
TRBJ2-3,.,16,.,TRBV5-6,CASSSGLQSSTDTQYF,TGTGCCAGCAGCTCCGGACTTCAGTCAAGCACAGATACGCAGTATTTT
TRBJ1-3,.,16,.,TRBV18,CASPPGGTGSGNTIYF,TGTGCCAGCCCGCCCGGGGGTACGGGCTCTGGAAACACCATATATTTT
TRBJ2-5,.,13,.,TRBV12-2,CASRLPGEETQYF,TGTGCAAGTCGCTTACCAGGTGAGGAGACCCAGTACTTC
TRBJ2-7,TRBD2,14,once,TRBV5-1,CASSTGGASYEQYF,TGCGCCAGCTCCACCGGGGGGGCAAGCTACGAGCAGTACTTC
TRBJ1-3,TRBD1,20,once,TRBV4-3,CASSHGTGTGGSFSGNTIYF,TGCGCCAGCAGCCACGGAACCGGGACAGGGGGGTCGTTCTCTGGAAACACCATATATTTT
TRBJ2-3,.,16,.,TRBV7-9,CASSLARGDPTDTQYF,TGTGCCAGCAGCTTAGCCAGGGGGGATCCCACAGATACGCAGTATTTT
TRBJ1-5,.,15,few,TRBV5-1,CASSLEGRGHQPQHF,TGCGCCAGCAGCTTGGAAGGGAGGGGCCATCAGCCCCAGCATTTT
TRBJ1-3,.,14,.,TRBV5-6,CASNTDSSGNTIYF,TGTGCCAGCAACACGGACAGCTCTGGAAACACCATATATTTT
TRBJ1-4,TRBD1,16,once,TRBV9,CASSVGRQGQSEKLFF,TGTGCCAGCAGCGTAGGGCGACAGGGCCAAAGTGAAAAACTGTTTTTT
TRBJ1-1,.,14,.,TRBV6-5,CASTPKRVNTEAFF,TGTGCCAGCACCCCCAAGCGGGTCAACACTGAAGCTTTCTTT
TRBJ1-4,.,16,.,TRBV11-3,CASSLVFTRGEEKLFF,TGTGCCAGCAGCTTAGTCTTCACCAGGGGAGAGGAAAAACTGTTTTTT
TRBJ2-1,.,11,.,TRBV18,CASSPGQQQFF,TGTGCCAGCTCACCCGGACAGCAGCAGTTCTTC
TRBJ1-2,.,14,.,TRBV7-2,CASSLAGIGYGYTF,TGTGCCAGTTCATTAGCGGGGATCGGCTATGGCTACACCTTC
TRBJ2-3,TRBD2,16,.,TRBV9,CASSGDIAGPYLTQYF,TGTGCCAGCAGCGGAGACATAGCGGGACCTTATCTTACGCAGTATTTT
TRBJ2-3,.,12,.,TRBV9,CASGMRADTQYF,TGTGCCAGCGGCATGAGGGCCGATACGCAGTATTTT
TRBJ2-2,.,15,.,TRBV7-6,CASSLDVGYTGELFF,TGTGCCAGCAGCTTAGATGTCGGGTACACCGGGGAGCTGTTTTTT
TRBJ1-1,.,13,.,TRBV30,CAWSLELNTEAFF,TGTGCCTGGAGTTTAGAGCTGAACACTGAAGCTTTCTTT
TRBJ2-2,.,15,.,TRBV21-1,CASSTEGAHTGELFF,TGTGCCAGCAGCACGGAGGGGGCGCACACCGGGGAGCTGTTTTTT
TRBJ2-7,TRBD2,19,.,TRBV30,CAWSVLRLAGAYFPHEQYF,TGTGCCTGGAGTGTACTGAGGCTAGCGGGAGCTTATTTCCCCCACGAGCAGTACTTC
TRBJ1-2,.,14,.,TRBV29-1,CSTGLANTNYGYTF,TGCAGCACTGGACTGGCCAATACTAACTATGGCTACACCTTC
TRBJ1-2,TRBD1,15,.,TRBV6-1,CASSAPDRGIYGYTF,TGTGCCAGCAGTGCGCCGGACAGGGGAATCTATGGCTACACCTTC
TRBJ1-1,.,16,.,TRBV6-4,CASSDDYSGAATEAFF,TGTGCCAGCAGTGACGATTATTCAGGGGCGGCGACTGAAGCTTTCTTT
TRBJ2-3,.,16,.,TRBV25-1,CASSDFRVPATDTQYF,TGTGCCAGCAGTGACTTCAGGGTCCCGGCTACAGATACGCAGTATTTT
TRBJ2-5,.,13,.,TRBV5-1,CASRTTPLETQYF,TGCGCCAGCAGGACTACGCCCCTGGAGACCCAGTACTTC
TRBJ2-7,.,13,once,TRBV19,CASSTRGVNEQYF,TGTGCCAGTAGTACCAGGGGGGTCAACGAGCAGTACTTC
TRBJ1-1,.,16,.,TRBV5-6,CASSSQVRGANTEAFF,TGTGCCAGCAGCTCCCAAGTTCGAGGTGCGAACACTGAAGCTTTCTTT
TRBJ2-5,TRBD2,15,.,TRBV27,CASSLWSGGQETQYF,TGTGCCAGCAGTTTATGGAGCGGGGGCCAAGAGACCCAGTACTTC
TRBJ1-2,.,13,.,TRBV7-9,CASSLTELYGYTF,TGTGCCAGCAGCTTGACAGAACTCTATGGCTACACCTTC
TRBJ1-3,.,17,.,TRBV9,CASSVEHTTVSGNTIYF,TGTGCCAGCAGCGTAGAACATACAACCGTTTCTGGAAACACCATATATTTT
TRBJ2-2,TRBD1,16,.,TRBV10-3,CAIRDRDRVNTGELFF,TGTGCCATCAGAGACCGGGACAGGGTGAACACCGGGGAGCTGTTTTTT
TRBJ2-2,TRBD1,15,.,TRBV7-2,CASSSGQGFTGELFF,TGTGCCAGCAGCTCGGGACAGGGGTTTACCGGGGAGCTGTTTTTT
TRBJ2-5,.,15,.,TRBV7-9,CASSLVQGGGETQYF,TGTGCCAGCAGCTTAGTGCAGGGAGGAGGGGAGACCCAGTACTTC
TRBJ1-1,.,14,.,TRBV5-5,CASSLDPGDTEAFF,TGTGCCAGCAGCTTGGATCCCGGGGACACTGAAGCTTTCTTT
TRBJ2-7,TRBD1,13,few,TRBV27,CASSFQGQDEQYF,TGTGCCAGCAGTTTCCAGGGACAGGACGAGCAGTACTTC
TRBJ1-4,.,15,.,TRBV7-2,CASSPSRGVGEKLFF,TGTGCCAGCAGCCCAAGCCGGGGGGTTGGTGAAAAACTGTTTTTT
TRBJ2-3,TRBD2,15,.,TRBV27,CASSPLAGGDGTQYF,TGTGCCAGCAGTCCTTTAGCGGGGGGGGACGGTACGCAGTATTTT
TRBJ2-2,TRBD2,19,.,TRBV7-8,CASSLARLKRRGSPGELFF,TGTGCCAGCAGCTTAGCGCGATTGAAGAGGCGGGGGAGTCCCGGGGAGCTGTTTTTT
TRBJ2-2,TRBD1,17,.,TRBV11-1,CASSHFRTGPNTGELFF,TGTGCCAGCAGCCACTTTAGGACAGGCCCGAACACCGGGGAGCTGTTTTTT
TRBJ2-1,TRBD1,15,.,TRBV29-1,CSVEPRDRGPNEQFF,TGCAGCGTTGAACCCCGGGACAGGGGGCCCAATGAGCAGTTCTTC
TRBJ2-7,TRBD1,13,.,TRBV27,CASSFTGAVEQYF,TGTGCCAGCAGTTTTACAGGGGCCGTCGAGCAGTACTTC
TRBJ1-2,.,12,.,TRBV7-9,CASSLGGRGYTF,TGTGCCAGCAGCTTAGGGGGGCGGGGCTACACCTTC
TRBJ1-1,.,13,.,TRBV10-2,CASSQDINTEAFF,TGCGCCAGCAGCCAGGACATAAACACTGAAGCTTTCTTT
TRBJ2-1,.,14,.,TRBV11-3,CASSLGGLLGEQFF,TGTGCCAGCAGCTTAGGAGGCCTCCTAGGTGAGCAGTTCTTC
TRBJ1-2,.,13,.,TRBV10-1,CASSEAGSYGYTF,TGCGCCAGCAGTGAGGCCGGGTCCTATGGCTACACCTTC
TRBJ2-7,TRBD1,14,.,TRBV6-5,CASSYGTGGYEQYF,TGTGCCAGCAGTTATGGGACAGGGGGGTACGAGCAGTACTTC
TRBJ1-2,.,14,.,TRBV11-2,CASSTSTENYGYTF,TGTGCCAGCAGCACCTCGACAGAAAACTATGGCTACACCTTC